The text below deals with one T cell receptor (beta chain). Its antigen is currently unknown. The sample comes from a study of cytomegalovirus exposure and HLA in healthy donors. At the level of the study: Of all 380 or so donors who were genotyped, 75% to 90% belonged to the Caucasian-associated ancestry cluster.

Trimming left V 7 bases short and J 4 bases short, with 21 bases between. CDR3 length equals 16 residues. CDR1 and CDR2 (germline): SEHNR, FQNEAQ (reference sequence). PCR primers comprised 60 Vbeta and 13 Jbeta primers. TCRdb's table, derived via immunoSEQ multiplex PCR, lists solely in-frame clones and lacks some. The sample shows fewer than 300,000 clones, just over 85% of them seen only once. Points from the study as a whole: Cytomegalovirus status was reportedly diagnosed by the classifier with high specificity and sensitivity. TCR beta V- and J-gene trimming, according to a later analysis, was linked to a missense DCLRE1C variant. On later analysis, the bulk of CMV-associated TCR beta chains appeared to be HLA-restricted.

The sample taken for sequencing was PBMCs. The chain combines TRBV7-9 with TRBJ2-3, with a possible D match to TRBD2 (6 bases). This clonotype originated in a man aged 35-49 years in good health and CMV-seropositive. The CDR3 nucleotides read TGTGCCAGCATGAAAGGGTGGCGGGATGAGGCAGATACGCAGTATTTT. Amino acids: CASMKGWRDEADTQYF.